These 9 T cell receptor beta chains share one sample of origin, sequenced in a study of cytomegalovirus exposure and HLA in healthy donors. Only in-frame clones appear in the TCRdb table, and some are missing; sequencing was by immunoSEQ multiplex PCR. This table has over 250,000 clones, 65% to 90% appearing once. The sequenced sample consisted of PBMCs. The receptors shown here come from a woman under 30 in good health and CMV-seronegative.

This clone was counted a single time. At one end, the junction sequence differs from germline, possibly due to a read error. Different DNA sequences within this sample yield the same CDR3. The V gene is TRBV25-1, the J gene TRBJ2-7, with D possibly being TRBD1 (5 bases). CDR3 length: 13 amino acids. Germline V gene sequence: CDR1 MGHDK, CDR2 SYGVNS. CDR3 in amino acids: CASRQLSSYEQYF. In nucleotides, the CDR3 is TGTGCTAGCAGACAGTTAAGTTCCTACGAGCAGTACTTC.

This clone was recorded only once. V and J are TRBV6-1 and TRBJ1-5; perhaps TRBD1 as D (5 bases). With 7 bases removed from V and 4 bases from J, the gap between germline ends came to 17 bases. In germline, CDR1 is MNHNS, CDR2 SASEGT. The CDR3 contains 15 residues. The CDR3 region is CASTHHGRGNQPQHF. In DNA, the CDR3 is TGTGCCAGCACCCACCACGGTAGGGGAAATCAGCCCCAGCATTTT.

The rearrangement uses TRBV6-5 and TRBJ1-1; unclear D gene. Germline V gene lookup returns CDR1 MNHEY and CDR2 SVGAGI. Trimming stripped 6 bases from V and 7 bases from J, with 12 bases between. The CDR3 runs to 12 residues. The CDR3 nucleotides are TGTGCCAGCAGCCGCGGGGTTAATGAAGCTTTCTTT. Protein product: CASSRGVNEAFF.

V and J are TRBV6-1 and TRBJ2-3; 8 bases are a match to TRBD2. Trimming at V came to 10 bases and at J to 0 bases, leaving 9 bases not matched to a gene. This CDR3 region has 15 residues. The germline V gene has CDR1 MNHNS and CDR2 SASEGT. The CDR3 protein is CAIPTGGVSTDTQYF. In nucleotides, the CDR3 is TGTGCCATCCCGACGGGAGGGGTTAGCACAGATACGCAGTATTTT.

The chain couples TRBV5-1 to TRBJ2-7; D is possibly TRBD1 (5 bases). This CDR3 region has 12 residues. The germline CDR1 and CDR2 sequences are SGHRS and YFSETQ. V lost 5 bases, J lost 7 bases, and 13 bases lay in between. DNA for the CDR3: TGCGCCAGCAGACGAGACAGCTTAGAGCAGTACTTC. Its protein product is CASRRDSLEQYF.

On this clone itself: This specimen includes other DNA sequences encoding the same CDR3. This chain connects TRBV5-1 to TRBJ2-3; no clear D. V lost 0 bases, J lost 4 bases, and 3 bases lay in between. Germline-derived CDR1 and CDR2 are SGHRS and YFSETQ. The CDR3 totals 12 residues. CDR3 amino acids: CASSLVADTQYF. CDR3 coding DNA: TGCGCCAGCAGCTTGGTCGCAGATACGCAGTATTTT.

CDR3: CASSASTGNYYGYTF. In DNA, the CDR3 is TGTGCCAGCAGTGCCTCGACGGGTAATTACTATGGCTACACCTTC. The V call is TRBV2, the J call TRBJ1-2; no clear D. CDR1 and CDR2 (germline): SNHLY, FYNNEI. The CDR3 has 15 amino acids. V lost 4 bases and J 3 bases, leaving 15 bases between the germline ends.

The rearrangement joins TRBV30 to TRBJ2-1, with 8 nucleotides matching TRBD1. The trim removed 5 bases at V and 5 bases at J, leaving 5 bases unmatched. This CDR3 is built from 13 residues. Germline values: CDR1 GTSNPN, CDR2 SVGIG (reference sequence). The CDR3 here is CAWDRTGNNEQFF. The CDR3 bases are TGTGCCTGGGACCGGACAGGGAACAATGAGCAGTTCTTC. Full variable domain (missing parts from reference TRBV30 and TRBJ2-1): SQTIHQWPATLVQPVGSPLSLECTVEGTSNPNLYWYRQAAGRGLQLLFYSVGIGQISSEVPQNLSASRPQDRQFILSSKKLLLSDSGFYLCAWDRTGNNEQFFGPGTRLTVL.

The chain recombines TRBV30 with TRBJ1-5; tentatively, D is TRBD1 (6 bases). CDR1 GTSNPN and CDR2 SVGIG come from the germline V gene (reference sequence). This CDR3 is 14 amino acids long. Trimming shortened V by 2 bases and J by 9 bases, and 17 bases separated the two germline ends. DNA of the CDR3: TGTGCCTGGAGTTCCTCGGGGGGGCTCAGGCCCCAGCATTTT. This translates into CAWSSSGGLRPQHF.